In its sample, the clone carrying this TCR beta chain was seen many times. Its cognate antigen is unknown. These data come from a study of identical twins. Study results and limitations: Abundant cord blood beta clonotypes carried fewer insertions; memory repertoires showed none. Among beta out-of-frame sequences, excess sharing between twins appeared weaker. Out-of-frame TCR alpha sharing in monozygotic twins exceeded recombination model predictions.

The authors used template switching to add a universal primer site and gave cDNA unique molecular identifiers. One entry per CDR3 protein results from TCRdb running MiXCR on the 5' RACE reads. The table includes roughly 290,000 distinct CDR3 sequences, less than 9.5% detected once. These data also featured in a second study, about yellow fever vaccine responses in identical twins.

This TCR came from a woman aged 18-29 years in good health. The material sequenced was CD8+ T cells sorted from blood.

CDR3 sequence reads: CASSPPLGGIYEQYF. DNA for the CDR3: TGTGCCAGCAGCCCACCGTTGGGGGGTATCTACGAGCAGTACTTC. J is TRBJ2-7 and V is TRBV7-9, with TRBD2 as a possible D gene (6 bases). Deletions cut 5 bases from V and 3 bases from J, with 17 bases between. The CDR3 has 15 residues. Germline V CDR1 and CDR2: SEHNR, FQNEAQ (reference sequence).